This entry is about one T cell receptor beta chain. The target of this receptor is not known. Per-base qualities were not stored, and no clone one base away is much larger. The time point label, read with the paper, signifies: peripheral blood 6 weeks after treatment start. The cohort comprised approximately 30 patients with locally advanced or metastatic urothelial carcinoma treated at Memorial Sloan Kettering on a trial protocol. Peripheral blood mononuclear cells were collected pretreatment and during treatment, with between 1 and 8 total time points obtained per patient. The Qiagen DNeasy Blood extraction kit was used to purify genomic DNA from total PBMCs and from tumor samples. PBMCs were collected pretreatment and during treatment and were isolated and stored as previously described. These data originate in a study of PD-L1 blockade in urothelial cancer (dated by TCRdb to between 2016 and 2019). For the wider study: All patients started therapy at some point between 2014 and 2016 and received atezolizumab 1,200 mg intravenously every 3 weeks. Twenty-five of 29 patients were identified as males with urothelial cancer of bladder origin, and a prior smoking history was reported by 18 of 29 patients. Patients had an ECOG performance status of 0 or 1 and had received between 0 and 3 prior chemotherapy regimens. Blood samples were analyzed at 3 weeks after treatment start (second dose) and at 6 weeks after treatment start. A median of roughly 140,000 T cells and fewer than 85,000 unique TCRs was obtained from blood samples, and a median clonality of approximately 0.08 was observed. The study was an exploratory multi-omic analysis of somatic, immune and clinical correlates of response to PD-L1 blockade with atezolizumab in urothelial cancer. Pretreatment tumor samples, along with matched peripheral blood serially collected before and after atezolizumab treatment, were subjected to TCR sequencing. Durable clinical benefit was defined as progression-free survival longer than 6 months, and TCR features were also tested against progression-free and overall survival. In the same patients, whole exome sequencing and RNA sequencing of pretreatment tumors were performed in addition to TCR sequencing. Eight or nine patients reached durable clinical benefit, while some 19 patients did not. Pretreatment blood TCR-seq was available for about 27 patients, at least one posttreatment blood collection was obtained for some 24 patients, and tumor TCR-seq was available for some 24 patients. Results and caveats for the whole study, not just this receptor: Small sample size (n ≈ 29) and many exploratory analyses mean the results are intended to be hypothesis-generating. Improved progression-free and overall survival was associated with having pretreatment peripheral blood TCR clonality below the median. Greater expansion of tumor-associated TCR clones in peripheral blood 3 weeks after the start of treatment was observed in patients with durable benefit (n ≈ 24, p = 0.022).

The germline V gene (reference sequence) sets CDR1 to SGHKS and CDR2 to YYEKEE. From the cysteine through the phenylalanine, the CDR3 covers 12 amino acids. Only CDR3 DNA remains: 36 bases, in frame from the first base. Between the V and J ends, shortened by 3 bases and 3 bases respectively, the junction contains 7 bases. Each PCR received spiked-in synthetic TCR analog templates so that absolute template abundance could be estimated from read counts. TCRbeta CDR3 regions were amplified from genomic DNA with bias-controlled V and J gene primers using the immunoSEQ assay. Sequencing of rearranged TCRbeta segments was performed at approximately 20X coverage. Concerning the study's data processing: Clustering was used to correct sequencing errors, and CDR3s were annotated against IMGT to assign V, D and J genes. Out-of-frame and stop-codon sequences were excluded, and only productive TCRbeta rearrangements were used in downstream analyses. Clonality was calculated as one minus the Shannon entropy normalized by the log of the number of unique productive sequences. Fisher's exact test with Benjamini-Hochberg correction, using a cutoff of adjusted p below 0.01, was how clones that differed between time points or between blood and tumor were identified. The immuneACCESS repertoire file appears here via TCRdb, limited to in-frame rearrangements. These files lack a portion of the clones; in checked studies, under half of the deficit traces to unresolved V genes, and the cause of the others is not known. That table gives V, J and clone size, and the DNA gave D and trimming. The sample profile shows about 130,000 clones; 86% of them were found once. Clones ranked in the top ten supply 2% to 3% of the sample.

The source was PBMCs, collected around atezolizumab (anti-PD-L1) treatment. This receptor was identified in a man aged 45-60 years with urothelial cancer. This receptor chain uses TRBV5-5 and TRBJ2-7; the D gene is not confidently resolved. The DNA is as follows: TGTGCCAGCAGCTCTCCGGGCTACGAGCAGTACTTC. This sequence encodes CASSSPGYEQYF.